This T cell receptor (beta chain) stems from a study of cytomegalovirus exposure and HLA in healthy donors. 13 Jbeta primers and 60 Vbeta primers were used for the PCR. Sequencing was performed with immunoSEQ multiplex PCR; in TCRdb, only in-frame clones are kept and a portion is missing. This table holds about 200,000 clones. This CDR3 comprises 16 residues. V was pared by 4 bases and J by 0 bases, with 12 bases between. CDR1 is LGHNA and CDR2 is YNFKEQ in the germline V gene. The source material was PBMCs. This chain uses TRBV4-2 with TRBJ1-4; no clear D. This clonotype was obtained from a boy younger than 18 in good health and CMV-seronegative. The CDR3 DNA follows: TGTGCCAGCAGCCCCGTGTCCAGTTCAACTAATGAAAAACTGTTTTTT. Amino acid sequence: CASSPVSSSTNEKLFF.